The present T cell receptor (beta chain) was sequenced within a study of T cell responses to AZD1222 COVID-19 vaccine. Across the whole study: It was second doses at about 4 or about 12 weeks that were pooled. The study, taken as a whole, reports: The donor cohort was predominantly white British with a female majority, and clonal diversity may have been underestimated. Reportedly, close to half of spike-specific TCRs are directed against unmutated variant regions. Without day 14 samples, only post-peak T cell repertoires were studied.

Germline V gives CDR1 MNHEY, CDR2 SMNVEV (reference sequence). The junction had 5 bases not matched to a gene; V was cut back by 6 bases and J by 5 bases. The CDR3 is 13 residues long. As to this clone: Its cognate antigen is unknown.

The table came from immunoSEQ multiplex PCR; TCRdb's copy has only in-frame clones and leaves some out. The sample shows tens of thousands of clones, roughly nine tenths of them seen only once. The sequence was collected from an adult in good health. The J gene is TRBJ2-5, the V gene TRBV27; the match to TRBD1 covers 8 bases. Sequencing was performed on peripheral blood, taken on day 0 of AZD1222 vaccination. CDR3 residues: CASRPGGAETQYF. In DNA, the CDR3 is TGTGCCAGCAGACCAGGGGGCGCGGAGACCCAGTACTTC.